This is a list of T cell receptor beta chains from one sample in a study of cytomegalovirus exposure and HLA in healthy donors. The table came from immunoSEQ multiplex PCR; TCRdb's copy has only in-frame clones and leaves some out. This table holds 110,000 to 150,000 clones, about 79% found once. Sequencing was carried out using PBMCs. These receptors came from a male donor in good health and CMV-seronegative. Each CDR3 is given with its conserved first and last residue. A D gene is named only where the DNA matches it firmly. Size is stated for part of the rows, as once, few or many counts, or as a class when the clone is expanded.

cdr3_length,j_call,v_call,d_call,clone_size,cdr3_nt,cdr3_aa
15,TRBJ1-3,TRBV10-2,-,-,TGCGCCAGCAGTAACAGGGTTCACTCTGGAAACACCATATATTTT,CASSNRVHSGNTIYF
14,TRBJ1-1,TRBV7-9,-,-,TGTGCCAGCAGCTTAGCCCAGGGCACGACTGAAGCTTTCTTT,CASSLAQGTTEAFF
17,TRBJ2-3,TRBV18,TRBD2,-,TGTGCCAGCTCACCCGTCTTGCGGGAGGACCTCACAGATACGCAGTATTTT,CASSPVLREDLTDTQYF
16,TRBJ1-2,TRBV13,-,-,TGTGCCAGCAGTGACACGGGGGAGGGAGGGATGAATGGCTACACCTTC,CASSDTGEGGMNGYTF
15,TRBJ2-1,TRBV6-5,-,-,TGTGCCAGCAGCATCGGGAGTCGCTCCTACAATGAGCAGTTCTTC,CASSIGSRSYNEQFF
16,TRBJ1-4,TRBV9,-,-,TGTGCCAGCAGCGCAGACTATCCCTCTCAAAATGAAAAACTGTTTTTT,CASSADYPSQNEKLFF
14,TRBJ2-7,TRBV6-6,-,-,TGTGCCAGCAGTTACGGAGCGACGAGGGACGAGCAGTACTTC,CASSYGATRDEQYF
13,TRBJ1-2,TRBV29-1,TRBD1,-,TGCAGCGTTACAGGACAGGGAGTCTCCGGCTACACCTTC,CSVTGQGVSGYTF
19,TRBJ1-2,TRBV5-6,TRBD1,-,TGTGCCAGCAGCTTTCAGACAGGGAGGCCAATACCCGTTAACTATGGCTACACCTTC,CASSFQTGRPIPVNYGYTF
15,TRBJ1-2,TRBV7-9,-,few,TGTGCCAGCAGCTTAAGTGGCAGGGCTAACTATGGCTACACCTTC,CASSLSGRANYGYTF
16,TRBJ2-7,TRBV14,-,-,TGTGCCAGCAGCCAAGATTTGGCAGGGATAACCTACGAGCAGTACTTC,CASSQDLAGITYEQYF
15,TRBJ1-4,TRBV5-1,-,-,TGCGCCAGCAGCTTCAGGAGGGAGGTGGGGGAAAAACTGTTTTTT,CASSFRREVGEKLFF
13,TRBJ2-7,TRBV18,TRBD1,-,TGTGCCAGCCAAAGGACAGGGGGCCACGAGCAGTACTTC,CASQRTGGHEQYF
15,TRBJ1-2,TRBV29-1,-,-,TGCAGCGTGACAGTCCAACCCAATCTTAACTATGGCTACACCTTC,CSVTVQPNLNYGYTF
16,TRBJ1-3,TRBV7-9,-,-,TGTGCCAGCAGCTTGAGGGCAGGCCTTTCTGGAAACACCATATATTTT,CASSLRAGLSGNTIYF
14,TRBJ2-1,TRBV10-3,TRBD2,once,TGTGCCATCAGTCGACTAGCGGGGACCAATGAGCAGTTCTTC,CAISRLAGTNEQFF
15,TRBJ2-7,TRBV6-6,-,-,TGTGCCAGCAGGAGCGGACGGGGGATGGACTACGAGCAGTACTTC,CASRSGRGMDYEQYF
13,TRBJ2-7,TRBV18,-,-,TGTGCCAGCTCACCGACAGCAACCTACGAGCAGTACTTC,CASSPTATYEQYF
16,TRBJ2-2,TRBV6-4,TRBD2,-,TGTGCCAGCAGTCCCCTAGCGGGGCTAAACACCGGGGAGCTGTTTTTT,CASSPLAGLNTGELFF
20,TRBJ1-1,TRBV27,-,-,TGTGCCAGCAGTGACGAGGGCTCGCTGAAAAAGGGCCGAATCGCCTCTGAAGCTTTCTTT,CASSDEGSLKKGRIASEAFF
14,TRBJ1-1,TRBV19,-,-,TGTGCCAGTAGTACCCACGGGGGGAGCTGTGAAGCTTTCTTT,CASSTHGGSCEAFF
11,TRBJ1-1,TRBV5-5,-,once,TGTGCCAGCAGCTCGTCCACTGAAGCTTTCTTT,CASSSSTEAFF
14,TRBJ1-6,TRBV5-5,TRBD1,-,TGTGCCAGCAGCTCTACAGGGGGCAATTCACCCCTCCACTTT,CASSSTGGNSPLHF
15,TRBJ1-5,TRBV6-5,-,-,TGTGCCAGCAGCCGGACCCAGGGGATGGATCAGCCCCAGCATTTT,CASSRTQGMDQPQHF
14,TRBJ2-5,TRBV6-6,-,-,TGTGCCAGCAGTTTCACGGGAGTCCAAGAGACCCAGTACTTC,CASSFTGVQETQYF
14,TRBJ1-1,TRBV7-8,TRBD1,once,TGTGCCAGCAGCTTCCGCAGACAGGGTGCTGAAGCTTTCTTT,CASSFRRQGAEAFF
14,TRBJ2-3,TRBV7-9,-,-,TGTTCCAGCAAGGGGGGGCGGGCGCCCCTCGCGCAGTATTTT,CSSKGGRAPLAQYF
15,TRBJ1-5,TRBV19,TRBD1,few,TGTGCCAGTCAATATTTTGGGACAGGGGACCAGCCCCAGCATTTT,CASQYFGTGDQPQHF
12,TRBJ1-1,TRBV10-3,TRBD1,-,TGTGCCATCGTTGGGGCAGGGGGCCCAGCTTTCTTT,CAIVGAGGPAFF
14,TRBJ2-5,TRBV5-8,-,-,TGTGCCAGCAGCTATCCCGGACTTAAAGAGACCCAGTACTTC,CASSYPGLKETQYF
14,TRBJ1-2,TRBV2,-,few,TGTGCCAGCAGTGGGGGGCCCCCCGTTTATGGCTACACCTTC,CASSGGPPVYGYTF
15,TRBJ1-4,TRBV7-9,TRBD1,-,TGTGCCAGCAGCTTAGTCCAGGGGGCTCATGAAAAACTGTTTTTT,CASSLVQGAHEKLFF
16,TRBJ1-5,TRBV21-1,-,-,TGTGCCAGCAGCAAAGAGGGGACAGGGGACAATCAGCCCCAGCATTTT,CASSKEGTGDNQPQHF
12,TRBJ1-1,TRBV29-1,-,few,TGCAGCGTTGATCGGGGGGGGACTGAAGCTTTCTTT,CSVDRGGTEAFF
14,TRBJ1-3,TRBV6-5,-,-,TGTGCCAGCAATTCAGGGGTCTCTGGAAACACCATATATTTT,CASNSGVSGNTIYF
14,TRBJ1-1,TRBV5-4,-,-,TGTGCCAGCAGCTTCCGGGACACCCAACTGTTGGCTTTCTTT,CASSFRDTQLLAFF
14,TRBJ1-3,TRBV29-1,-,-,TGCAGCGTTGAATCGTGGGGCCCTGGAAACACCATATATTTT,CSVESWGPGNTIYF
15,TRBJ2-3,TRBV6-5,TRBD2,-,TGTGCCAGCAGACGAGGAGGACTAGCGGGAGATACGCAGTATTTT,CASRRGGLAGDTQYF
15,TRBJ2-7,TRBV11-3,-,-,TGTGCCAGCAGCTTAGCGCCAGGGGTCTCCTACGAGCAGTACTTC,CASSLAPGVSYEQYF
15,TRBJ1-2,TRBV29-1,TRBD1,-,TGCAGCGTTGATCCCGGGACAGGGATAAGCTATGGCTACACCTTC,CSVDPGTGISYGYTF
16,TRBJ1-2,TRBV15,TRBD1,-,TGTGCCACCAGCGTACGCAAGACAGGGGGCGCAGGTGGCTACACCTTC,CATSVRKTGGAGGYTF
18,TRBJ2-3,TRBV19,TRBD1,-,TGTGCCAGTAGTATAGGGGCAGGGACAGCTGGACACACAGATACGCAGTATTTT,CASSIGAGTAGHTDTQYF
13,TRBJ2-7,TRBV5-8,-,-,TGTGCCAGCAGCTTGGTAGACTCCTACGAGCAGTACTTC,CASSLVDSYEQYF
14,TRBJ1-2,TRBV9,-,-,TGTGCCAGCAGCCCAACCACAGGATTCTATGGCTACACCTTC,CASSPTTGFYGYTF
15,TRBJ2-7,TRBV9,TRBD1,once,TGTGCCAGCAGCGCCGGGACAGGGTCATCCTACGAGCAGTACTTC,CASSAGTGSSYEQYF
19,TRBJ2-1,TRBV4-2,TRBD2,-,TGTGCCAGCAGCCCCTCGGGACTAGCGGGGATTAGCTCCTACAATGAGCAGTTCTTC,CASSPSGLAGISSYNEQFF
12,TRBJ2-7,TRBV29-1,-,-,TGCAGCGCCTCGGTGTCCTACTACGAGCAGTACTTC,CSASVSYYEQYF
15,TRBJ2-5,TRBV5-1,TRBD2,-,TGCGCCAGCAGCTTGGAGGCGCGGGAGAGAGAGACCCAGTACTTC,CASSLEARERETQYF
15,TRBJ1-2,TRBV2,TRBD1,few,TGTGCCAGCACCGAAGGGACAGGGGGCAAGTATGGCTACACCTTC,CASTEGTGGKYGYTF
12,TRBJ1-2,TRBV29-1,TRBD1,-,TGCAGCGTTGAAGCCGTGACAGGGAACTACACCTTC,CSVEAVTGNYTF
16,TRBJ2-4,TRBV25-1,-,-,TGTGCCAGCAGTGAACGGCGGGACCCAGCCAAAAACATTCAGTACTTC,CASSERRDPAKNIQYF